This record covers a single T cell receptor beta chain. Both 60 Vbeta primers and 13 Jbeta primers went into the PCR. Repertoires were generated with immunoSEQ multiplex PCR, while TCRdb's copy carries only in-frame clones and drops some. This repertoire shows 200,000 or so clones, around 73% found once; its top ten account for 3.8%. The entry originates in a study of cytomegalovirus exposure and HLA in healthy donors. Healthy bone marrow donors made up the donors. The germline V gene encodes CDR1 MNHNS and CDR2 SASEGT. Trimming shortened V by 6 bases and J by 1 base, and 9 bases separated the two germline ends. The CDR3 spans 13 residues.

The sequencing input was PBMCs. The clonotype was recovered from a male donor in good health and CMV-seronegative. This chain joins TRBV6-1 and TRBJ1-1; D remains unclear. The CDR3 here is CASREARNTEAFF. As DNA, the CDR3 is TGTGCCAGCAGAGAGGCAAGGAACACTGAAGCTTTCTTT.